The present T cell receptor (beta chain) was sequenced within a study of response to subunit inactivated influenza vaccine (dated by TCRdb to 2016 to 2019). With respect to the entire study: To follow how T cells responded to a trivalent subunit inactivated influenza vaccine, the researchers relied on deep quantitative profiling of the T cell receptor repertoire.

General findings and caveats noted by the study authors: It was suggested by the authors that each seasonal influenza vaccination may recruit only a limited number of new T cells.

There are many counts of this clonotype. Its recognized antigen is unknown. Per-base quality was not reported, and no clone a single base away is much larger than it. Library generation was performed with RT-PCR. Sequencing instrument: Illumina HiSeq 2500. The public reads were run again by TCRdb, first through fastp at Q25 and then through MiXCR, and only productive beta chains were kept. Every distinct CDR3 protein forms one entry, paired with its most common genes and DNA. This sample lists almost 250,000 distinct CDR3 sequences; 12% were detected once. In total, the top ten clones hold about 8% of the sample. Taken from the germline V gene (reference sequence), the CDR1 and CDR2 loops are MNHNY and SVGAGI. Relative to germline, V is 8 bases shorter and J is 3 bases shorter, with 11 bases between their ends. From the cysteine up to the phenylalanine, the CDR3 has a length of 13 residues. The kept DNA is CDR3 alone, 39 bases in frame from the first base.

The sequence was obtained from a man between 50 and 59 years old who received an inactivated influenza vaccine. Donor details come from another sample of the same person, matched by shared clones. The sequence links TRBV6-6 to TRBJ2-1; no D gene can be assigned with confidence. Specimen: non-naive T cells sorted from PBMCs, collected 14 to 15 days before vaccination. The cell subset or site label corresponds to: memory T cell fraction. The CDR3 region reads CASESPGYNEQFF. The DNA is as follows: TGTGCCAGCGAGTCCCCAGGCTACAATGAGCAGTTCTTC.